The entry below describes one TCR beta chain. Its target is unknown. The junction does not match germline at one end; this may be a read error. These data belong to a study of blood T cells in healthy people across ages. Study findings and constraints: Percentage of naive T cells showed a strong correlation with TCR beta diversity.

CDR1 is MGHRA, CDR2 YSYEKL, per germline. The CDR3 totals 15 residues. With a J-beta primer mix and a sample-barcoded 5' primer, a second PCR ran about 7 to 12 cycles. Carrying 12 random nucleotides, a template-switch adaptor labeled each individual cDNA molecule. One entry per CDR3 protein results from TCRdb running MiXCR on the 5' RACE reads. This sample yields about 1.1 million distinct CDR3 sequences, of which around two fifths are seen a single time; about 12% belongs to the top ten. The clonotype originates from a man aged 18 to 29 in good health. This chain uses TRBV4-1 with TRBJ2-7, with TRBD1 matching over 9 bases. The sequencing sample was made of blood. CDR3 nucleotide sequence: TGCGCCAGCAACCAAGGACAGGGGAGCTCCTACGAGCAGTACTTC. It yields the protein CASNQGQGSSYEQYF.